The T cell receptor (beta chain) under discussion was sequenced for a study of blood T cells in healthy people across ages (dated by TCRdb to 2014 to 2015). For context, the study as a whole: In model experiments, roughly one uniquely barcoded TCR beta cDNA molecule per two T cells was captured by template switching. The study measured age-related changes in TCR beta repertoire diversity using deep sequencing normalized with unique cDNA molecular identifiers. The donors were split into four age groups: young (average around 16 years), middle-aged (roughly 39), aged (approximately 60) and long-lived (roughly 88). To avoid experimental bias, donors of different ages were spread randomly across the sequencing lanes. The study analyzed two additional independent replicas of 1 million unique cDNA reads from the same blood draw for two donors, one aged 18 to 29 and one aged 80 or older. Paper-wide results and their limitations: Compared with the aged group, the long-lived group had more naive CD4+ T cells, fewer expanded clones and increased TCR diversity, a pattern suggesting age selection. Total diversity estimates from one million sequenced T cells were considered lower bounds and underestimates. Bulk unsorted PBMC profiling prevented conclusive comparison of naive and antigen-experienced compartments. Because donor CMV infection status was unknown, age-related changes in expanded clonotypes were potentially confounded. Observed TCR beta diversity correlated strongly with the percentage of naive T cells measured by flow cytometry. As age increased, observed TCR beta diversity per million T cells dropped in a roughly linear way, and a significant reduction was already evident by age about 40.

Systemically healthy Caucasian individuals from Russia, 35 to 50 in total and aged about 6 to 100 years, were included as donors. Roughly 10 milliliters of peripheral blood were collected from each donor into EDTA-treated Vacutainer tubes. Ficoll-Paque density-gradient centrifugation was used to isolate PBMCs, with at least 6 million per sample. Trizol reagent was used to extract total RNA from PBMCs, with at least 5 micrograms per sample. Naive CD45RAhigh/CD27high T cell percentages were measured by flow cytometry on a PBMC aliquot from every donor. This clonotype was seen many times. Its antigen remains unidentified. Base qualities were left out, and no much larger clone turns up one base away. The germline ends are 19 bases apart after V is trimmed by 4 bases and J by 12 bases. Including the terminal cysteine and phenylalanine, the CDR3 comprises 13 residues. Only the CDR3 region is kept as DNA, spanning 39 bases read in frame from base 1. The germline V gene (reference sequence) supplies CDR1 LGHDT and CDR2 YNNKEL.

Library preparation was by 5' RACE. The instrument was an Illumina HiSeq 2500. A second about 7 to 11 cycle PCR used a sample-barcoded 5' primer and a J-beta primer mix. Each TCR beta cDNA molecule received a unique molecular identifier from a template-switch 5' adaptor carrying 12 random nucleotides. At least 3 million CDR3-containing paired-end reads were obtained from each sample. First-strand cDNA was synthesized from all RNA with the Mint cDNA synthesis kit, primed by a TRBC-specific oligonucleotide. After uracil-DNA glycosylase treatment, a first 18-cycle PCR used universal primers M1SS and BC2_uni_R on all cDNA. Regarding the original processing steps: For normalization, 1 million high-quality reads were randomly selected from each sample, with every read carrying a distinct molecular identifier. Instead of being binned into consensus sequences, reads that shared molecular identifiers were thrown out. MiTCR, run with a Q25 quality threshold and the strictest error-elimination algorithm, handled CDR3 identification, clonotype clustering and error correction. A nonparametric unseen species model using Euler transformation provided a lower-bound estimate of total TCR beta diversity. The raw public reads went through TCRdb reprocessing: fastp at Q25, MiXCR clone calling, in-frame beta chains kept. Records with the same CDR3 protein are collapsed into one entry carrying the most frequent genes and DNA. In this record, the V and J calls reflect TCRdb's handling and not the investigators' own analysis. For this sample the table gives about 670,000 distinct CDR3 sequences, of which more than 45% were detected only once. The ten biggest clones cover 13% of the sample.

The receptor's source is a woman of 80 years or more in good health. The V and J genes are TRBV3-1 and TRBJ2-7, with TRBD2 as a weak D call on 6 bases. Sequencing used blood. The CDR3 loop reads CASSPFSGGDRYF. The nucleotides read TGTGCCAGCAGCCCCTTCAGCGGCGGGGATAGGTACTTC.